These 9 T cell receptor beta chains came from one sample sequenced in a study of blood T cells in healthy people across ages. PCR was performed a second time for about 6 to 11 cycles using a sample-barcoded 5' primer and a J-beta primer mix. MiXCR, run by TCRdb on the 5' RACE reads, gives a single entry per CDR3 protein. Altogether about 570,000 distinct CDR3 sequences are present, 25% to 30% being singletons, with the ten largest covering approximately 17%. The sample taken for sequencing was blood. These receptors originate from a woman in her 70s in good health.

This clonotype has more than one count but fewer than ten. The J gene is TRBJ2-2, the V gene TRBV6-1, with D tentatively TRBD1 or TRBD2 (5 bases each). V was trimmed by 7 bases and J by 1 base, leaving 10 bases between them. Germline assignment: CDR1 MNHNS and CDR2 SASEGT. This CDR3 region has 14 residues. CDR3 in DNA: TGTGCCAGCAAGGGGACGGTGAACACCGGGGAGCTGTTTTTT. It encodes CASKGTVNTGELFF.

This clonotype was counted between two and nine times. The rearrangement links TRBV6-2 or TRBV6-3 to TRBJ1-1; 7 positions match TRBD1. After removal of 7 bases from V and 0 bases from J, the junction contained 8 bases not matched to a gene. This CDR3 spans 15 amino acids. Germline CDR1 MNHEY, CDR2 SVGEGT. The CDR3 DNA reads TGTGCCAGCACTCCGACAGGGCGCCTGAACACTGAAGCTTTCTTT. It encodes CASTPTGRLNTEAFF.

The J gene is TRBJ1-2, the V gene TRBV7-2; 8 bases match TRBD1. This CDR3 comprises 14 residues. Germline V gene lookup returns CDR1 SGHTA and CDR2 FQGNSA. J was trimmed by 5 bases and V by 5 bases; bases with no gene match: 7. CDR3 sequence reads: CASSPWTGQYGYTF. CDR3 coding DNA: TGTGCCAGCAGCCCGTGGACAGGGCAATATGGCTACACCTTC.

The DNA for the CDR3 is TGCAGTGCTAGGGCAGGAGGAACTAATGAAAAACTGTTTTTT. This sequence encodes CSARAGGTNEKLFF. V and J are TRBV20-1 and TRBJ1-4; D is undetermined. Germline lookup yields CDR1 DFQATT and CDR2 SNEGSKA (reference sequence). The CDR3 length is 14 residues. Trimming cost V 3 bases and J 1 base, with 9 bases left between them.

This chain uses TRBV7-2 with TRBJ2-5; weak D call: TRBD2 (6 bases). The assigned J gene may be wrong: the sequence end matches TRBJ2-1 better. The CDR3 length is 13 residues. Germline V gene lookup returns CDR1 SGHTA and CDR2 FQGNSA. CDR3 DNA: TGTGCCAGCGAGGGGCGGGGTAACAATGAGCAGTTCTTC. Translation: CASEGRGNNEQFF.

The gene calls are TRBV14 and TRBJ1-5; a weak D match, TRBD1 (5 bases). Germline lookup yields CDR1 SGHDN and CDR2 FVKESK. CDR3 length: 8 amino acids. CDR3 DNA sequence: TGTATCTTCTTGGGGGAGCATTTT. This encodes CIFLGEHF. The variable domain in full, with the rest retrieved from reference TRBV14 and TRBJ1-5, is EAGVTQFPSHSVIEKGQTVTLRCDPISGHDNLYWYRRVMGKEIKFLLHFVKESKQDESGMPNNRFLAERTGGTYSTLKVQPAELEDSGVYFCIFLGEHFGDGTRLSIL.

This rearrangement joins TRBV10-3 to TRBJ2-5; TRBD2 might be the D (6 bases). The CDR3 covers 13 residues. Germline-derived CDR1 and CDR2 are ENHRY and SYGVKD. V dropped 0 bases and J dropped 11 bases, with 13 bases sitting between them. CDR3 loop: CAISESVVRGQYF. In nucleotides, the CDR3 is TGTGCCATCAGTGAGTCGGTGGTTCGGGGGCAGTACTTC.

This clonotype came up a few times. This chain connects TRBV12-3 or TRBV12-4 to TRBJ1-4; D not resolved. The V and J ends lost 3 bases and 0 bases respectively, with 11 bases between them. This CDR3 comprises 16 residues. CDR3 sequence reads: CASSFGEFATNEKLFF. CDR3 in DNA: TGTGCCAGCAGTTTCGGGGAGTTTGCAACTAATGAAAAACTGTTTTTT.

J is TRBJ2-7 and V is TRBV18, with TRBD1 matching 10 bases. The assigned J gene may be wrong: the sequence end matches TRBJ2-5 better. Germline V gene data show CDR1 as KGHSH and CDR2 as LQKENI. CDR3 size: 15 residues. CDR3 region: CASSPPDRGQETQYF. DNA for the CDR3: TGTGCCAGCTCACCACCGGACAGGGGGCAAGAGACCCAGTACTTC.